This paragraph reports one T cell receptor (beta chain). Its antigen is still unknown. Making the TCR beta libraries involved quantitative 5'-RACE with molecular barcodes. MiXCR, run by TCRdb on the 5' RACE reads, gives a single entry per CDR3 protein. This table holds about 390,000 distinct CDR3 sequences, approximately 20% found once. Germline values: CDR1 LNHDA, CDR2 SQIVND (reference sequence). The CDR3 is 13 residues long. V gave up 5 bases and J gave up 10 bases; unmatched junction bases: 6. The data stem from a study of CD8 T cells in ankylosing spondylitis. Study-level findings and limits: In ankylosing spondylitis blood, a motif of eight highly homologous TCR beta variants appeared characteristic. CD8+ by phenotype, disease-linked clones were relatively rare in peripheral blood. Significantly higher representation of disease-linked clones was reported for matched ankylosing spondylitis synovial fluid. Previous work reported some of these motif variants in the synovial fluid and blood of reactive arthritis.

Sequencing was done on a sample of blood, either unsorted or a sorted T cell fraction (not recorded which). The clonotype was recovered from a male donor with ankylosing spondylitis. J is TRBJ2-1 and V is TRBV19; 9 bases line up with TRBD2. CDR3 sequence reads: CASSRTSDGEQFF. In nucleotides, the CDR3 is TGTGCCAGTAGTCGGACTAGCGATGGCGAGCAGTTCTTC.